Described below is a single T cell receptor beta chain sequence and its context. Its antigen is as yet unknown. The data were obtained in a study of cytomegalovirus exposure and HLA in healthy donors. This CDR3 is 15 amino acids long. J lost 2 bases, V lost 5 bases, and 7 bases had no gene match. Germline V CDR1 and CDR2: GTSNPN, SVGIG (reference sequence). Primers included in the PCR were 60 Vbeta and 13 Jbeta primers. The method was immunoSEQ multiplex PCR; TCRdb's version includes in-frame clones alone and lacks a portion of them. Reported are tens of thousands of clones; the ten largest clones contain roughly 17%. The study's findings and limits: In a later analysis, around 18,000 TCR beta sequences were associated with HLA alleles at 0.05 false discovery rate. Through in vitro validation, three CMV-associated chains were shown to be specific for CMV antigens.

The TCR comes from a male donor in good health and CMV-seronegative. The chain uses TRBV30 and TRBJ2-7; TRBD1 aligns across 12 bases. The sequenced sample was PBMCs. For the CDR3, the DNA is TGTGCCTGGGGAAGACGGGACAGGGGGCCCTACGAGCAGTACTTC. Its translation: CAWGRRDRGPYEQYF.